This entry describes one T cell receptor (beta chain). These data belong to a study of blood T cell repertoires in COVID-19. Clones were sequenced by immunoSEQ multiplex PCR, and TCRdb holds only the in-frame ones, with some missing. The repertoire has under 250,000 clones, around 90% of them found once; the top ten carry less than 3.5%. Germline V gene sequence: CDR1 SNHLY, CDR2 FYNNEI. The V and J ends lost 3 bases and 8 bases, in that order; junction bases with no gene match: 5. The CDR3 extends over 15 amino acids. This rearrangement joins TRBV2 to TRBJ1-6; TRBD1 matches 9 bases. The sequencing input was peripheral blood. This receptor was obtained from a man under 40 with COVID-19, enrolled during active disease. The CDR3 nucleotides are TGTGCCAGCAGTGAGAGGGACAGGGCTTATTCACCCCTCCACTTT. It codes for CASSERDRAYSPLHF.